Below, 26 T cell receptor beta chains from the same sample are listed, as sequenced in a study of cytomegalovirus exposure and HLA in healthy donors. The PCR employed 60 Vbeta primers together with 13 Jbeta primers. Sequenced by immunoSEQ multiplex PCR; TCRdb stores in-frame clones only, minus some. The table shows 90,000 or so clones, with 65% to 80% occurring only once. The sample consisted of PBMCs. Receptors originate from a woman in her 50s in good health and CMV-seropositive.

The rearrangement joins TRBV5-1 to TRBJ1-2; TRBD1 aligns across 8 bases. Germline V gene sequence: CDR1 SGHRS, CDR2 YFSETQ. The CDR3 length is 14 residues. The trim removed 1 base at V and 4 bases at J, leaving 3 bases unmatched. Here the CDR3 DNA reads TGCGCCAGCAGCTTGACAGGGGGGTTCTATGGCTACACCTTC. This codes for CASSLTGGFYGYTF.

J is TRBJ1-2 and V is TRBV7-8; no clear D gene. Germline V gives CDR1 SGHVS, CDR2 FQNEAQ. The CDR3 consists of 14 residues. V lost 0 bases and J lost 5, with 10 bases in between. The CDR3 region is CASSLAGRRYGYTF. The CDR3 coding sequence is TGTGCCAGCAGCTTAGCGGGCAGGAGGTATGGCTACACCTTC.

The chain carries TRBV19 and TRBJ1-5; D remains ambiguous. The length of the CDR3 is 16 residues. The germline CDR1 and CDR2 sequences are LNHDA and SQIVND (reference sequence). V lost 7 bases, J lost 7 bases, and 23 bases lay in between. The CDR3: CASTPYPHGIVQPQHF. The CDR3 region has the DNA TGTGCCAGTACTCCCTACCCCCACGGGATTGTACAGCCCCAGCATTTT.

This clone was seen a few times. This chain joins TRBV4-1 and TRBJ2-7; D not certain. V was clipped by 4 bases and J by 1 base, with 14 bases between them. CDR3 length: 15 residues. Per the germline V gene, CDR1 is MGHRA and CDR2 is YSYEKL. The CDR3 DNA follows: TGCGCCAGCAGCCCACACTCCGGGTTTTCCTACGAGCAGTACTTC. Protein product: CASSPHSGFSYEQYF.

The chain has TRBV5-1 and TRBJ2-5, with TRBD1 as a possible D gene (6 bases). Trimming pared 3 bases from V and 5 bases from J, leaving 14 bases between. The CDR3 runs to 14 residues. From germline, CDR1 is SGHRS and CDR2 YFSETQ. The CDR3 reads CASSSRGGQETQYF. The CDR3 nucleotides read TGCGCCAGCAGCTCCCGTGGGGGCCAGGAGACCCAGTACTTC.

V is TRBV18 and J is TRBJ1-1, with TRBD1 matching over 8 bases. J lost 1 base, V lost 4 bases, and 5 bases had no gene match. From germline, CDR1 is KGHSH and CDR2 LQKENI. The CDR3 runs 15 residues. The CDR3 DNA is TGTGCCAGCTCACAGGTCGGACAGGGGAACACTGAAGCTTTCTTT. This translates into CASSQVGQGNTEAFF. The full variable domain, with the rest looked up from reference TRBV18 and TRBJ1-1, is NAGVMQNPRHLVRRRGQEARLRCSPMKGHSHVYWYRQLPEEGLKFMVYLQKENIIDESGMPKERFSAEFPKEGPSILRIQQVVRGDSAAYFCASSQVGQGNTEAFFGQGTRLTVV.

This chain joins TRBV6-5 and TRBJ1-5, with a tentative D call TRBD1 (6 bases). This CDR3 is built from 13 residues. The germline V gene encodes CDR1 MNHEY and CDR2 SVGAGI. V gave up 5 bases and J gave up 3 bases, with 8 bases separating them. CDR3 sequence (DNA): TGTGCCAGCAGTCAGGGGTCCAATCAGCCCCAGCATTTT. Translation: CASSQGSNQPQHF.

V and J are TRBV4-2 and TRBJ1-2; possibly TRBD1 for D (6 bases). In germline, CDR1 is LGHNA, CDR2 YNFKEQ. The length of the CDR3 is 14 residues. Trimming cost V 5 bases and J 6 bases, with 16 bases left between them. CDR3 sequence (DNA): TGTGCCAGCAGCTCCCGACAGGAGTTGCATGGCTACACCTTC. Residues: CASSSRQELHGYTF.

This clone was seen only a few times. The rearrangement joins TRBV2 to TRBJ2-1; 9 bases are shared with TRBD2. J lost 5 bases, V lost 5 bases, and 10 bases had no gene match. The V gene's germline CDR1 is SNHLY and CDR2 FYNNEI. CDR3 length: 16 residues. CDR3 in amino acids: CASSSQAREGDNEQFF. The CDR3 coding sequence is TGTGCCAGCAGTAGTCAGGCGCGGGAGGGGGACAATGAGCAGTTCTTC.

This chain links TRBV28 with TRBJ2-7, with 8 positions matching TRBD1. The length of the CDR3 is 11 residues. Trimming cost V 3 bases and J 12 bases; bases outside gene matches: 4. Germline loops: CDR1 MDHEN, CDR2 SYDVKM. The chain's CDR3 is CASSLETGVYF. The CDR3 nucleotides are TGTGCCAGCAGTTTGGAGACAGGGGTGTACTTC.

The gene calls are TRBV27 and TRBJ2-3; tentative D call: TRBD1 (6 bases). Germline CDR1 and CDR2: MNHEY and SMNVEV (reference sequence). V gave up 8 bases and J gave up 5 bases, with 17 bases separating them. CDR3 size: 14 residues. The CDR3 loop is CASGIQGIQDTQYF. As DNA, the CDR3 is TGTGCCAGCGGCATACAGGGAATTCAAGATACGCAGTATTTT.

This clone was seen only once. The chain is built from TRBV7-6 and TRBJ2-3; 9 bases match TRBD2. CDR1 and CDR2 (germline): SGHVS, FNYEAQ. The CDR3 is made up of 17 amino acids. V trimming: 5 bases; J trimming: 1 base; junction bases outside the gene matches: 10. The CDR3 nucleotides read TGTGCCAGCAGCCAAAGAATAGCGGGAGACGGCACAGATACGCAGTATTTT. Translation: CASSQRIAGDGTDTQYF.

This chain links TRBV30 with TRBJ2-3; TRBD2 is a possible D gene (6 bases). The CDR3 runs 16 residues. Germline CDR1 reads GTSNPN; CDR2 reads SVGIG (reference sequence). V lost 0 bases and J 6 bases, leaving 19 bases between the germline ends. The CDR3 protein is CAWSVLGGTSGDTQYF. The CDR3 DNA follows: TGTGCCTGGAGTGTACTCGGCGGGACCTCGGGGGATACGCAGTATTTT.

This clone has ten or more counts. This chain uses TRBV4-1 with TRBJ2-2, with 14 bases matching TRBD2. Germline CDR1 is MGHRA and CDR2 is YSYEKL. With 1 base clipped from V and 1 base from J, the junction kept 14 bases outside the gene matches. This CDR3 region has 22 residues. The chain's CDR3 is CASSQGSIGGLAGGKNTGELFF. In DNA, the CDR3 is TGCGCCAGCAGCCAAGGGTCGATCGGAGGACTAGCGGGAGGAAAGAACACCGGGGAGCTGTTTTTT.

This clone showed up just once. V gene TRBV5-4 combines with J gene TRBJ1-5, with D perhaps matching TRBD1 (6 bases). Germline V gives CDR1 SGHNT, CDR2 YYREEE (reference sequence). Trimming stripped 3 bases from V and 7 bases from J, with 14 bases between. The CDR3 covers 14 residues. The DNA of the CDR3 is TGTGCCAGCAGCTCCCAGGGGCGGGGGCAGCCCCAGCATTTT. This gives the protein CASSSQGRGQPQHF.

V is TRBV10-1 and J is TRBJ2-2; D call uncertain. The germline gives CDR1 WNHNN, CDR2 SYGVQD (reference sequence). V gave up 3 bases and J gave up 8 bases, with 7 bases separating them. The CDR3 totals 12 residues. CDR3 region: CASSDDRGELFF. In nucleotides, the CDR3 is TGCGCCAGCAGTGACGATCGGGGGGAGCTGTTTTTT.

V and J are TRBV29-1 and TRBJ2-1, with D possibly being TRBD2 (5 bases). Germline V gene lookup returns CDR1 SQVTM and CDR2 ANQGSEA. V was shortened by 4 bases and J by 4 bases, with 17 bases between the two germline ends. The CDR3 has 15 residues. CDR3 nucleotide sequence: TGCAGCGTTGTTAATAGCGCGAACTATTACAATGAGCAGTTCTTC. Translated: CSVVNSANYYNEQFF.

This clone was detected only a few times. The chain carries TRBV11-2 and TRBJ2-1; 12 nucleotides align to TRBD1. Germline V lookup: CDR1 SGHAT, CDR2 FQNNGV. The CDR3 sequence is 16 residues long. V lost 3 bases, J lost 6 bases, and 6 bases stayed unmatched. The CDR3 spells CASSLGDRGLGNEQFF. As DNA, the CDR3 is TGTGCCAGCAGCTTGGGGGACAGGGGGCTTGGCAATGAGCAGTTCTTC.

This chain uses TRBV19 with TRBJ2-5; 8 bases align to TRBD1. Trimming took 4 bases from V and 1 from J; bases not matched to a gene: 2. Germline loops: CDR1 LNHDA, CDR2 SQIVND (reference sequence). The CDR3 runs 14 residues. The CDR3 DNA is TGTGCCAGTAGTACGACAGGGGCCCAAGAGACCCAGTACTTC. This encodes CASSTTGAQETQYF.

J is TRBJ2-7 and V is TRBV5-6, with D possibly matching TRBD2 (6 bases). Germline CDR1 and CDR2: SGHDT and YYEEEE. The CDR3 extends over 15 amino acids. Trimming cost V 4 bases and J 2 bases, with 16 bases left between them. CDR3 bases: TGTGCCAGCAGCAGCCCGGGGGAGGTAGCCTACGAGCAGTACTTC. It yields the protein CASSSPGEVAYEQYF. The whole variable domain, filled in from reference TRBV5-6 and TRBJ2-7, reads DAGVTQSPTHLIKTRGQQVTLRCSPKSGHDTVSWYQQALGQGPQFIFQYYEEEERQRGNFPDRFSGHQFPNYSSELNVNALLLGDSALYLCASSSPGEVAYEQYFGPGTRLTVT.

The chain employs TRBV28 and TRBJ1-2; D is ambiguous. Germline V lookup: CDR1 MDHEN, CDR2 SYDVKM. V lost 3 bases and J lost 8, with 10 bases in between. The CDR3 is 12 residues long. The CDR3 sequence: CASSLGLGGYTF. CDR3 sequence (DNA): TGTGCCAGCAGTTTGGGTTTGGGCGGCTACACCTTC.

The chain is built from TRBV18 and TRBJ1-2, with D perhaps matching TRBD1 (6 bases). Trimming shortened V by 5 bases and J by 0 bases, and 25 bases separated the two germline ends. The CDR3 is 19 residues long. Germline CDR1 and CDR2: KGHSH and LQKENI. CDR3 region: CASSTSGGSRTLTNYGYTF. The CDR3, as DNA: TGTGCCAGCTCAACGTCGGGGGGCTCACGAACCCTGACTAACTATGGCTACACCTTC. The variable domain in full, with the rest retrieved from reference TRBV18 and TRBJ1-2, is NAGVMQNPRHLVRRRGQEARLRCSPMKGHSHVYWYRQLPEEGLKFMVYLQKENIIDESGMPKERFSAEFPKEGPSILRIQQVVRGDSAAYFCASSTSGGSRTLTNYGYTFGSGTRLTVV.

The chain uses TRBV19 and TRBJ2-7, with TRBD2 identical over 13 bases. The junction had 10 bases not matched to a gene; V was cut back by 5 bases and J by 6 bases. CDR1 and CDR2 (germline): LNHDA, SQIVND (reference sequence). CDR3 length: 16 amino acids. CDR3 sequence reads: CASSPSGLAGTCEQYF. In nucleotides, the CDR3 is TGTGCCAGTAGTCCGTCGGGACTAGCGGGGACCTGCGAGCAGTACTTC.

This clone was counted a single time. The chain couples TRBV4-2 to TRBJ2-7, with D possibly matching TRBD2 (6 bases). The length of the CDR3 is 15 residues. Looked up from germline, CDR1 is LGHNA and CDR2 is YNFKEQ. V was cut by 0 bases and J by 5 bases, with 14 bases left in between. Written as DNA, the CDR3 is TGTGCCAGCAGCCAAGAGGGGGGAATCGAGGACGAGCAGTACTTC. As protein: CASSQEGGIEDEQYF.

This clone has only one observation. The chain employs TRBV18 and TRBJ1-5; D uncertain. V lost 3 bases to trimming and J lost 7 bases, with 7 bases between them. This CDR3 is built from 12 residues. CDR1 is KGHSH, CDR2 LQKENI, per germline. CDR3 sequence (DNA): TGTGCCAGCTCACCCTCAGGCCAGCCCCAGCATTTT. Its translation is CASSPSGQPQHF.

The gene calls are TRBV9 and TRBJ1-1, with D possibly being TRBD1 (5 bases). The CDR3 extends over 13 amino acids. Trimming left V 0 bases short and J 5 bases short, with 8 bases between. Germline CDR1 is SGDLS and CDR2 is YYNGEE. CDR3 sequence reads: CASSVAGLTEAFF. CDR3 coding DNA: TGTGCCAGCAGCGTAGCAGGGTTGACTGAAGCTTTCTTT.